This record covers a single T cell receptor (beta chain). Antigen: not known. The treatment was: some 19 received Ad26.COV2.S at low or high dose, single or two shots; a few received placebo; per-sample allocation not given. Samples analyzed were those drawn on day 63 after the first vaccine or placebo injection. This entry comes from a study of Ad26.COV2.S vaccination and SARS-CoV-2 variants. Study details: Each vaccinee took Ad26.COV2.S intramuscularly, once or twice 56 days apart.

Clones were read by immunoSEQ multiplex PCR, and TCRdb kept only the in-frame ones, dropping some. The sample shows about 320,000 clones, around 83% of them seen only once. General study results and limits: Spike-specific CD8+ and CD4+ T cell responses reportedly showed substantial breadth after vaccination. Responses of T cells in total may have been underestimated by the TCR breadth and depth analyses. Spike-specific TCR breadth was greater after Ad26.COV2.S than placebo.

Germline trimming cut 0 bases from V and 10 bases from J; bases unmatched to any gene: 7. This CDR3 comprises 16 residues. Material: peripheral blood, obtained in a trial of Ad26.COV2.S vaccine versus placebo. V and J are TRBV23-1 and TRBJ1-6; 9 bases fit TRBD1. TRBV23-1 qualifies as an ORF whose function is uncertain. The clonotype originates from a person aged 18 to 59 who received the Ad26.COV2.S COVID-19 vaccine or a placebo. In nucleotides, the CDR3 is TGCGCCAGCAGTCAATCCCCGGGACAGGGTATCTCACCCCTCCACTTT. Protein: CASSQSPGQGISPLHF.